Listed below are T cell receptor beta chains from one sample, sequenced in a study of T cells in Graves' hyperthyroidism and ophthalmopathy. Using its own MiXCR run on the multiplex PCR reads, TCRdb lists one record per CDR3 protein. The sample has 700,000 or so distinct CDR3 sequences, 15% to 20% seen once; the top ten hold under 10%. Sequencing was done on a sample of blood. The receptor source for this set is a man younger than 30 with Graves' hyperthyroidism. Both conserved end residues are part of each CDR3. Fields, in order: V gene, D gene, J gene, clone size, CDR3 protein, CDR3 DNA. A D gene is named only where the DNA matches it firmly. Size tells how often a clone was seen (once, few, many) or the class of an expanded clone, and some rows leave it out.

v_gene: TRBV7-9; d_gene: NA; j_gene: TRBJ1-1; abundance: many; CDR3aa: CASSSQEGTEAFF; CDR3nt: TGTGCCAGCAGTTCACAGGAGGGCACTGAAGCTTTCTTT
v_gene: TRBV7-2; d_gene: NA; j_gene: TRBJ2-5; abundance: many; CDR3aa: CASSLGWGTETQYF; CDR3nt: TGTGCCAGCAGCTTAGGATGGGGGACAGAGACCCAGTACTTC
v_gene: TRBV7-2; d_gene: NA; j_gene: TRBJ2-7; abundance: NA; CDR3aa: CASSFGLGPPYEQYF; CDR3nt: TGTGCCAGCAGCTTCGGCTTGGGGCCTCCCTACGAGCAGTACTTC
v_gene: TRBV20-1; d_gene: NA; j_gene: TRBJ1-2; abundance: NA; CDR3aa: CSAETGSPGDYGYTF; CDR3nt: TGCAGTGCTGAGACAGGTTCCCCGGGGGACTATGGCTACACCTTC
v_gene: TRBV28; d_gene: NA; j_gene: TRBJ2-5; abundance: few; CDR3aa: CASTDSRGQETQYF; CDR3nt: TGTGCCAGCACCGATTCTAGGGGCCAAGAGACCCAGTACTTC
v_gene: TRBV7-8; d_gene: TRBD2; j_gene: TRBJ2-3; abundance: few; CDR3aa: CASSLGLASGAIGDTQYF; CDR3nt: TGTGCCAGCAGTCTAGGTCTGGCTAGCGGGGCAATCGGGGATACGCAGTATTTT
v_gene: TRBV5-1; d_gene: TRBD2; j_gene: TRBJ2-1; abundance: many; CDR3aa: CASSLMPGGYNEQFF; CDR3nt: TGCGCCAGCAGCTTGATGCCGGGGGGTTACAATGAGCAGTTCTTC
v_gene: TRBV28; d_gene: NA; j_gene: TRBJ2-6; abundance: many; CDR3aa: CASSSRLRANVLTF; CDR3nt: TGTGCCAGCAGCTCTCGTCTCAGGGCCAACGTCCTGACTTTC
v_gene: TRBV6-5; d_gene: TRBD2; j_gene: TRBJ2-1; abundance: NA; CDR3aa: CASSYSGRALEQFF; CDR3nt: TGTGCCAGCAGTTATAGCGGGAGGGCCCTTGAGCAGTTCTTC
v_gene: TRBV20-1; d_gene: NA; j_gene: TRBJ2-7; abundance: NA; CDR3aa: CSATAGDGSYEQYF; CDR3nt: TGCAGTGCTACCGCCGGTGACGGATCCTACGAGCAGTACTTC
v_gene: TRBV2; d_gene: NA; j_gene: TRBJ1-2; abundance: many; CDR3aa: CASSETAVTNYGYTF; CDR3nt: TGTGCCAGCAGTGAGACAGCAGTAACTAACTATGGCTACACCTTC
v_gene: TRBV28; d_gene: TRBD1; j_gene: TRBJ1-5; abundance: NA; CDR3aa: CASIWGTGGSDQPQHF; CDR3nt: TGTGCCAGCATTTGGGGGACAGGGGGCTCGGATCAGCCCCAGCATTTT
v_gene: TRBV28; d_gene: NA; j_gene: TRBJ2-7; abundance: many; CDR3aa: CASNEGGVEQYF; CDR3nt: TGTGCCAGCAACGAGGGGGGGGTCGAGCAGTACTTC
v_gene: TRBV11-1; d_gene: NA; j_gene: TRBJ1-1; abundance: many; CDR3aa: CASSTRNLNRAEAFF; CDR3nt: TGTGCCAGCAGCACGAGAAATCTAAACAGGGCTGAAGCTTTCTTT
v_gene: TRBV20-1; d_gene: TRBD2; j_gene: TRBJ2-3; abundance: many; CDR3aa: CSARGPGLAVRPSTDTQYF; CDR3nt: TGCAGTGCTAGAGGTCCGGGACTAGCGGTGAGACCTAGCACAGATACGCAGTATTTT
v_gene: TRBV9; d_gene: TRBD1; j_gene: TRBJ2-3; abundance: few; CDR3aa: CASGTGRTDTQYF; CDR3nt: TGTGCCAGCGGGACAGGGCGCACAGATACGCAGTATTTT
v_gene: TRBV5-1; d_gene: NA; j_gene: TRBJ2-7; abundance: many; CDR3aa: CASSPTDGFYEQYF; CDR3nt: TGCGCCAGCAGCCCGACGGACGGATTCTACGAGCAGTACTTC
v_gene: TRBV2; d_gene: TRBD2; j_gene: TRBJ2-7; abundance: many; CDR3aa: CASSRGLAGGWGEQYF; CDR3nt: TGTGCCAGCAGCCGCGGACTAGCGGGAGGGTGGGGTGAGCAGTACTTC
v_gene: TRBV7-6; d_gene: NA; j_gene: TRBJ2-2; abundance: NA; CDR3aa: CASSLYGGTGELFF; CDR3nt: TGTGCCAGCAGCCTCTATGGGGGCACCGGGGAGCTGTTTTTT
v_gene: TRBV28; d_gene: NA; j_gene: TRBJ2-5; abundance: many; CDR3aa: CASSRPRDIQTQYF; CDR3nt: TGTGCCAGCAGCCGTCCTAGGGATATTCAGACCCAGTACTTC
v_gene: TRBV7-9; d_gene: TRBD2; j_gene: TRBJ2-5; abundance: many; CDR3aa: CASSSTRGDAQETQYF; CDR3nt: TGTGCCAGCAGCTCTACCCGGGGGGACGCCCAAGAGACCCAGTACTTC
v_gene: TRBV12-5; d_gene: TRBD1; j_gene: TRBJ2-5; abundance: many; CDR3aa: CASGSTGTETQYF; CDR3nt: TGTGCTAGTGGTTCGACAGGGACAGAGACCCAGTACTTC
v_gene: TRBV19; d_gene: TRBD2; j_gene: TRBJ2-3; abundance: many; CDR3aa: CASGETSGSTDTQYF; CDR3nt: TGTGCCAGTGGTGAGACTAGCGGGAGTACAGATACGCAGTATTTT
v_gene: TRBV19; d_gene: NA; j_gene: TRBJ1-5; abundance: NA; CDR3aa: CASSINSINQPQHF; CDR3nt: TGTGCCAGTAGTATAAACAGTATCAATCAGCCCCAGCATTTT
v_gene: TRBV7-9; d_gene: NA; j_gene: TRBJ1-2; abundance: many; CDR3aa: CASSALGSGGYTF; CDR3nt: TGTGCCAGCAGCGCCTTGGGCAGCGGCGGCTACACCTTC
v_gene: TRBV29-1; d_gene: NA; j_gene: TRBJ2-3; abundance: many; CDR3aa: CSVVGGLTDTQYF; CDR3nt: TGCAGCGTTGTCGGCGGTCTCACAGATACGCAGTATTTT
v_gene: TRBV28; d_gene: NA; j_gene: TRBJ2-7; abundance: many; CDR3aa: CASSPGGIAYEQYF; CDR3nt: TGTGCCAGCAGCCCAGGGGGGATTGCCTACGAGCAGTACTTC
v_gene: TRBV6-2/TRBV6-3; d_gene: NA; j_gene: TRBJ2-5; abundance: few; CDR3aa: CASSPLRVETQYF; CDR3nt: TGTGCCAGCAGTCCCCTCAGGGTGGAGACCCAGTACTTC
v_gene: TRBV5-8; d_gene: TRBD2; j_gene: TRBJ2-5; abundance: few; CDR3aa: CASSLVGTSGSRAQYF; CDR3nt: TGTGCCAGCAGCTTGGTGGGGACTAGCGGCTCCAGGGCCCAGTACTTC
v_gene: TRBV20-1; d_gene: TRBD1; j_gene: TRBJ1-6; abundance: NA; CDR3aa: CSARVGQGNSPLHF; CDR3nt: TGCAGTGCTAGAGTGGGACAGGGGAACTCACCCCTCCACTTT
v_gene: TRBV28; d_gene: NA; j_gene: TRBJ2-1; abundance: few; CDR3aa: CASSSLGEQFF; CDR3nt: TGTGCCAGCAGTTCTCTGGGTGAGCAGTTCTTC
v_gene: TRBV9; d_gene: NA; j_gene: TRBJ2-1; abundance: few; CDR3aa: CASSELGVSDEQFF; CDR3nt: TGTGCCAGCAGTGAACTGGGGGTAAGCGATGAGCAGTTCTTC
v_gene: TRBV5-1; d_gene: NA; j_gene: TRBJ2-7; abundance: few; CDR3aa: CASSLVQQSYHEQYF; CDR3nt: TGCGCCAGCAGCTTGGTACAGCAATCCTACCACGAGCAGTACTTC
v_gene: TRBV7-6; d_gene: TRBD2; j_gene: TRBJ2-7; abundance: few; CDR3aa: CASSPTGTSEYEQYF; CDR3nt: TGTGCCAGCAGCCCGACCGGGACTAGCGAGTACGAGCAGTACTTC
v_gene: TRBV2; d_gene: NA; j_gene: TRBJ2-1; abundance: NA; CDR3aa: CASEGANEQFF; CDR3nt: TGTGCCAGCGAAGGGGCAAATGAGCAGTTCTTC
v_gene: TRBV6-2/TRBV6-3; d_gene: TRBD2; j_gene: TRBJ2-1; abundance: NA; CDR3aa: CASSIAGGSYNEQFF; CDR3nt: TGTGCCAGCAGTATAGCGGGGGGCTCCTACAATGAGCAGTTCTTC
v_gene: TRBV28; d_gene: NA; j_gene: TRBJ1-1; abundance: NA; CDR3aa: CASSLTATNTEAFF; CDR3nt: TGTGCCAGCAGTTTAACAGCAACGAACACTGAAGCTTTCTTT
v_gene: TRBV12-3/TRBV12-4; d_gene: NA; j_gene: TRBJ1-3; abundance: many; CDR3aa: CASSQTQTGNTIYF; CDR3nt: TGTGCCAGCAGTCAGACTCAGACTGGAAACACCATATATTTT
v_gene: TRBV19; d_gene: TRBD1; j_gene: TRBJ1-1; abundance: NA; CDR3aa: CASSTPRGQGYMNTEAFF; CDR3nt: TGTGCCAGTAGTACCCCCCGCGGACAGGGGTACATGAACACTGAAGCTTTCTTT
v_gene: TRBV18; d_gene: TRBD1; j_gene: TRBJ2-5; abundance: many; CDR3aa: CASSPRTGQETQYF; CDR3nt: TGTGCCAGCTCACCGCGGACAGGGCAAGAGACCCAGTACTTC
v_gene: TRBV30; d_gene: NA; j_gene: TRBJ1-5; abundance: many; CDR3aa: CAWREGQTGQPQHF; CDR3nt: TGTGCCTGGAGGGAAGGACAGACTGGTCAGCCCCAGCATTTT
v_gene: TRBV25-1; d_gene: TRBD1; j_gene: TRBJ2-1; abundance: NA; CDR3aa: CATKQGYDEQFF; CDR3nt: TGTGCCACCAAACAGGGGTACGATGAGCAGTTCTTC
v_gene: TRBV10-3; d_gene: NA; j_gene: TRBJ2-7; abundance: few; CDR3aa: CAISTGGDGEQYF; CDR3nt: TGTGCCATCAGTACAGGTGGGGATGGGGAGCAGTACTTC
v_gene: TRBV20-1; d_gene: TRBD1; j_gene: TRBJ2-7; abundance: NA; CDR3aa: CSAGDRANYEQYF; CDR3nt: TGCAGTGCCGGAGACAGGGCTAACTACGAGCAGTACTTC
v_gene: TRBV20-1; d_gene: NA; j_gene: TRBJ2-7; abundance: many; CDR3aa: CSARDVTAGYEQYF; CDR3nt: TGCAGTGCTAGAGATGTAACGGCCGGTTACGAGCAGTACTTC